Listed below are T cell receptor beta chains from one sample, sequenced in a study of blood T cell repertoires in COVID-19. The protocol was immunoSEQ multiplex PCR, while the TCRdb copy is restricted to in-frame clones and leaves out a portion. The sample holds roughly 80,000 clones, approximately 80% seen once. The sequenced sample consisted of peripheral blood. These receptors originate from a man of 80 years or more with acute or convalescent COVID-19. CDR3s include the opening cysteine and the closing phenylalanine or tryptophan. D genes are given only for firm matches. Only some rows state a clone size, as once, few, many or a class for expanded clones.

V gene: TRBV19; J gene: TRBJ2-3; D gene: NA; clone size: NA; CDR3 DNA: TGTGCCAGTAGTATAGACGGTACGATGAGCACAGATACGCAGTATTTT; CDR3 protein: CASSIDGTMSTDTQYF
V gene: TRBV5-1; J gene: TRBJ1-6; D gene: NA; clone size: NA; CDR3 DNA: TGCGCCAGCAGCGACGCAGATCAGGGACTTTATAATTCACCCCTCCACTTT; CDR3 protein: CASSDADQGLYNSPLHF
V gene: TRBV10-3; J gene: TRBJ2-3; D gene: NA; clone size: NA; CDR3 DNA: TGTGCCATCAGTGAGTCGGGGGCAGGTGACGGGAGCACAGATACGCAGTATTTT; CDR3 protein: CAISESGAGDGSTDTQYF
V gene: TRBV5-6; J gene: TRBJ1-2; D gene: TRBD1; clone size: few; CDR3 DNA: TGTGCCAGCAGCGTGGGACAGGGGGCTAAGAACTATGGCTACACCTTC; CDR3 protein: CASSVGQGAKNYGYTF
V gene: TRBV14; J gene: TRBJ1-1; D gene: TRBD1; clone size: medium-sized; CDR3 DNA: TGTGCCAGCAGCCAAGATCGCATGGACAGGGTCACTGAAGCTTTCTTT; CDR3 protein: CASSQDRMDRVTEAFF
V gene: TRBV18; J gene: TRBJ1-2; D gene: TRBD1; clone size: few; CDR3 DNA: TGTGCCAGCTCACCGGACAGGGTTCGGTATGGCTACACCTTC; CDR3 protein: CASSPDRVRYGYTF
V gene: TRBV6-5; J gene: TRBJ1-4; D gene: TRBD1; clone size: NA; CDR3 DNA: TGTGCCAGCGGAGGACAGGAGAATGAAAAACTGTTTTTT; CDR3 protein: CASGGQENEKLFF
V gene: TRBV6-1; J gene: TRBJ1-5; D gene: TRBD1; clone size: NA; CDR3 DNA: TGTGCCAGCAGTGAAAGTCTACAGGGGGGCCAGCCCCAGCATTTT; CDR3 protein: CASSESLQGGQPQHF
V gene: TRBV3-1/TRBV3-2; J gene: TRBJ1-1; D gene: NA; clone size: once; CDR3 DNA: TGTGCCAGCAGTCAGAAAAGGAACACTGAAGCTTTCTTT; CDR3 protein: CASSQKRNTEAFF
V gene: TRBV7-9; J gene: TRBJ1-5; D gene: NA; clone size: few; CDR3 DNA: TGTGCCAGCAGCAGAACAGAGAATCAGCCCCAGCATTTT; CDR3 protein: CASSRTENQPQHF
V gene: TRBV5-5; J gene: TRBJ2-2; D gene: NA; clone size: once; CDR3 DNA: TGTGCCAGCAGCTTCGGGGGGCGGGACACCGGGGAGCTGTTTTTT; CDR3 protein: CASSFGGRDTGELFF
V gene: TRBV5-5; J gene: TRBJ2-7; D gene: TRBD2; clone size: NA; CDR3 DNA: TGTGCCAGCAGCTCCCCCGCTACTACTCGCGGGGGTACCTACGAGCAGTACTTC; CDR3 protein: CASSSPATTRGGTYEQYF
V gene: TRBV29-1; J gene: TRBJ2-5; D gene: TRBD1; clone size: NA; CDR3 DNA: TGCAGCGTTGTTCGGGACAGGGGGACTGAGACCCAGTACTTC; CDR3 protein: CSVVRDRGTETQYF
V gene: TRBV5-1; J gene: TRBJ2-3; D gene: NA; clone size: NA; CDR3 DNA: TGCGCCAGCAGCTTGGGTCAGGGATCGGGCACAGATACGCAGTATTTT; CDR3 protein: CASSLGQGSGTDTQYF
V gene: TRBV7-9; J gene: TRBJ1-2; D gene: NA; clone size: NA; CDR3 DNA: TGTGCCAGCAGCTTACAAGGCGGAAGCTATGGCTACACCTTC; CDR3 protein: CASSLQGGSYGYTF
V gene: TRBV5-4; J gene: TRBJ2-5; D gene: NA; clone size: NA; CDR3 DNA: TGTGCCAGCAGCTTGGCATGGCGGCACCTGTACCAAGAGACCCAGTACTTC; CDR3 protein: CASSLAWRHLYQETQYF
V gene: TRBV27; J gene: TRBJ1-2; D gene: TRBD1; clone size: NA; CDR3 DNA: TGTGCCAGCAGTTTAAGGTCCGGGACAGGGTCGGTCTACACCTTC; CDR3 protein: CASSLRSGTGSVYTF
V gene: TRBV5-4; J gene: TRBJ1-2; D gene: NA; clone size: NA; CDR3 DNA: TGTGCCAGCAGCCTCGGGGAGAACTATGGCTACACCTTC; CDR3 protein: CASSLGENYGYTF
V gene: TRBV11-3; J gene: TRBJ1-3; D gene: NA; clone size: NA; CDR3 DNA: TGTGCCAGCAGCCCGAGGAGCGGAAACACCATATATTTT; CDR3 protein: CASSPRSGNTIYF
V gene: TRBV6-5; J gene: TRBJ2-7; D gene: NA; clone size: once; CDR3 DNA: TGTGCCAGCAGTTACGTCTTTGGGGCCGAGCAGTACTTC; CDR3 protein: CASSYVFGAEQYF
V gene: TRBV4-1; J gene: TRBJ1-5; D gene: NA; clone size: NA; CDR3 DNA: TGCGCCAGCAGCCAAGTTGGGGCGGCCCAGCATTTT; CDR3 protein: CASSQVGAAQHF
V gene: TRBV2; J gene: TRBJ2-6; D gene: TRBD1; clone size: NA; CDR3 DNA: TGTGCCAGTTCCCAGGGACAGGGAGTGAACTCTGGGGCCAACGTCCTGACTTTC; CDR3 protein: CASSQGQGVNSGANVLTF
V gene: TRBV4-1; J gene: TRBJ1-5; D gene: NA; clone size: NA; CDR3 DNA: TGCGCCAGCAGCCAAGACGCGGGGGGGGGCGGCAATCAGCCCCAGCATTTT; CDR3 protein: CASSQDAGGGGNQPQHF
V gene: TRBV29-1; J gene: TRBJ1-2; D gene: TRBD1; clone size: NA; CDR3 DNA: TGCAGCGTTGAAGGGACAGGGTGGAGTGGCTACACCTTC; CDR3 protein: CSVEGTGWSGYTF
V gene: TRBV29-1; J gene: TRBJ2-5; D gene: NA; clone size: NA; CDR3 DNA: TGCAGCGTTCGGTCCCTATCAGAGACCCAGTACTTC; CDR3 protein: CSVRSLSETQYF
V gene: TRBV6-1; J gene: TRBJ1-4; D gene: NA; clone size: NA; CDR3 DNA: TGTGCCAGCAGTGGGTCCTTGATTGTCGGTTTAAATGAAAAACTGTTTTTT; CDR3 protein: CASSGSLIVGLNEKLFF
V gene: TRBV14; J gene: TRBJ2-3; D gene: NA; clone size: NA; CDR3 DNA: TGTGCCAGCAGCCAAGACAGGGTCTCTACTAGCACAGATACGCAGTATTTT; CDR3 protein: CASSQDRVSTSTDTQYF
V gene: TRBV5-1; J gene: TRBJ1-6; D gene: TRBD1; clone size: NA; CDR3 DNA: TGCGCCAGCAGCTTGGGGGACAGTGGTAATTCACCCCTCCACTTT; CDR3 protein: CASSLGDSGNSPLHF
V gene: TRBV10-3; J gene: TRBJ1-4; D gene: NA; clone size: NA; CDR3 DNA: TGTGCCATCAGTGAGTCTGGCTCAACTAATGAAAAACTGTTTTTT; CDR3 protein: CAISESGSTNEKLFF
V gene: TRBV11-2; J gene: TRBJ1-1; D gene: NA; clone size: NA; CDR3 DNA: TGTGCCAGCAGCTTAGTGGAGGTGGCTCATGCTGAAGCTTTCTTT; CDR3 protein: CASSLVEVAHAEAFF
V gene: TRBV30; J gene: TRBJ1-5; D gene: NA; clone size: few; CDR3 DNA: TGTGCCTGGAGTGCAGGGGCGAGCAATCAGCCCCAGCATTTT; CDR3 protein: CAWSAGASNQPQHF
V gene: TRBV7-2; J gene: TRBJ1-1; D gene: NA; clone size: NA; CDR3 DNA: TGTGCCAGCAGCTTAACGTCGGTGAACACTGAAGCTTTCTTT; CDR3 protein: CASSLTSVNTEAFF
V gene: TRBV7-9; J gene: TRBJ1-2; D gene: NA; clone size: NA; CDR3 DNA: TGTGCCAGCAGCTTGACGCGGATAGCTAACTATGGCTACACCTTC; CDR3 protein: CASSLTRIANYGYTF
V gene: TRBV5-4; J gene: TRBJ2-1; D gene: TRBD2; clone size: NA; CDR3 DNA: TGTGCCAGCAGCCCCCCGGGACTAGGAAAAGCTGAGCAGTTCTTC; CDR3 protein: CASSPPGLGKAEQFF
V gene: TRBV18; J gene: TRBJ2-7; D gene: NA; clone size: NA; CDR3 DNA: TGTGCCAGCTCACCCGACAGCTCCTACGAGCAGTACTTC; CDR3 protein: CASSPDSSYEQYF
V gene: TRBV5-4; J gene: TRBJ1-2; D gene: NA; clone size: NA; CDR3 DNA: TGTGCCAGCACGTGGGCAGCATTAGGCTATGGCTACACCTTC; CDR3 protein: CASTWAALGYGYTF
V gene: TRBV27; J gene: TRBJ1-2; D gene: TRBD1; clone size: NA; CDR3 DNA: TGTGCCAGCAGTTTGTCCGACAGGGTCGGCGGCTACACCTTC; CDR3 protein: CASSLSDRVGGYTF
V gene: TRBV5-1; J gene: TRBJ2-1; D gene: TRBD1; clone size: NA; CDR3 DNA: TGCGCCAGCAGCTTGGAGGGACAGACCTCCAATGAGCAGTTCTTC; CDR3 protein: CASSLEGQTSNEQFF
V gene: TRBV7-3; J gene: TRBJ1-1; D gene: NA; clone size: NA; CDR3 DNA: TGTGCCAGCAGCTCCCTCGGGGTCTACACTGAAGCTTTCTTT; CDR3 protein: CASSSLGVYTEAFF
V gene: TRBV5-1; J gene: TRBJ2-5; D gene: TRBD2; clone size: once; CDR3 DNA: TGCGCCAGCAGCTTGGTTGCGGGGGGTAACCAAGAGACCCAGTACTTC; CDR3 protein: CASSLVAGGNQETQYF
V gene: TRBV6-5; J gene: TRBJ2-5; D gene: NA; clone size: NA; CDR3 DNA: TGTGCCAGCACATCACTAGAGACCCAGTACTTC; CDR3 protein: CASTSLETQYF
V gene: TRBV5-1; J gene: TRBJ1-5; D gene: NA; clone size: NA; CDR3 DNA: TGCGCCAGCAGCTTGTCGGGGAGTAATCAGCCCCAGCATTTT; CDR3 protein: CASSLSGSNQPQHF
V gene: TRBV10-2; J gene: TRBJ1-1; D gene: NA; clone size: NA; CDR3 DNA: TGCGCCAGCAGTGGCGGCGGGGTTGGAGCTTTCTTT; CDR3 protein: CASSGGGVGAFF
V gene: TRBV7-3; J gene: TRBJ1-5; D gene: NA; clone size: NA; CDR3 DNA: TGTGCCAGCAGCTTAGGAGGGGAAAGCAATCAGCCCCAGCATTTT; CDR3 protein: CASSLGGESNQPQHF
V gene: TRBV6-5; J gene: TRBJ2-1; D gene: NA; clone size: NA; CDR3 DNA: TGTGCCAGCAGTTACTCGACTAGTCTCTACAATGAGCAGTTCTTC; CDR3 protein: CASSYSTSLYNEQFF
V gene: TRBV5-1; J gene: TRBJ2-5; D gene: NA; clone size: NA; CDR3 DNA: TGCGCCAGCAGCTTAACAACACGAGAGACCCAGTACTTC; CDR3 protein: CASSLTTRETQYF
V gene: TRBV30; J gene: TRBJ1-2; D gene: NA; clone size: NA; CDR3 DNA: TGTGCCTGGAGTGTACAGGGTTCGCGTGGCTACACCTTC; CDR3 protein: CAWSVQGSRGYTF
V gene: TRBV5-5; J gene: TRBJ2-5; D gene: NA; clone size: NA; CDR3 DNA: TGTGCCAGCAGCTTGGGGTTGGGGTACGGGAGCCAAGAGACCCAGTACTTC; CDR3 protein: CASSLGLGYGSQETQYF
V gene: TRBV2; J gene: TRBJ2-7; D gene: NA; clone size: NA; CDR3 DNA: TGTGCCAGCCGAGGACAGCTGATCTCCTACGAGCAGTACTTC; CDR3 protein: CASRGQLISYEQYF
V gene: TRBV11-2; J gene: TRBJ1-1; D gene: TRBD1; clone size: NA; CDR3 DNA: TGTGCCAGCAGCGCCGGACAGGGAAGGGGACCTGAAGCTTTCTTT; CDR3 protein: CASSAGQGRGPEAFF
V gene: TRBV2; J gene: TRBJ2-3; D gene: TRBD2; clone size: few; CDR3 DNA: TGTGCCAGCAGGGTACTAGCGGGGGGGACAGATACGCAGTATTTT; CDR3 protein: CASRVLAGGTDTQYF
V gene: TRBV29-1; J gene: TRBJ2-7; D gene: NA; clone size: NA; CDR3 DNA: TGCAGCGCTACCAGTCAGGGGAAGGCCGTCTACGAGCAGTACTTC; CDR3 protein: CSATSQGKAVYEQYF
V gene: TRBV6-5; J gene: TRBJ2-3; D gene: TRBD2; clone size: NA; CDR3 DNA: TGTGCCAGCACTCCTAGCGGGGGTAGCACAGATACGCAGTATTTT; CDR3 protein: CASTPSGGSTDTQYF
V gene: TRBV6-5; J gene: TRBJ1-1; D gene: NA; clone size: few; CDR3 DNA: TGTGCCAGCAGTTACTCCCGGCAGGTCGGCACTGAAGCTTTCTTT; CDR3 protein: CASSYSRQVGTEAFF